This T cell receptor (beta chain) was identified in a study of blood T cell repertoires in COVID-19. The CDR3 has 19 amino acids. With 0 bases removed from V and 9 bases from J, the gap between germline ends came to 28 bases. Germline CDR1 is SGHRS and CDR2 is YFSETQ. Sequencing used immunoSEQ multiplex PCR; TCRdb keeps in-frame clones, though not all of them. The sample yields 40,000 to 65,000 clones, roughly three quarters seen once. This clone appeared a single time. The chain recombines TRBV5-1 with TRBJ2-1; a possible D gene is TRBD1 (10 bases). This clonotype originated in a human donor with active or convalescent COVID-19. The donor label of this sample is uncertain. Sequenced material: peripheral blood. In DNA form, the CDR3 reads TGCGCCAGCAGCTTGGTTGACAGGGGGCCGGCGGGAGGGTCGCGTGAGCAGTTCTTC. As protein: CASSLVDRGPAGGSREQFF.